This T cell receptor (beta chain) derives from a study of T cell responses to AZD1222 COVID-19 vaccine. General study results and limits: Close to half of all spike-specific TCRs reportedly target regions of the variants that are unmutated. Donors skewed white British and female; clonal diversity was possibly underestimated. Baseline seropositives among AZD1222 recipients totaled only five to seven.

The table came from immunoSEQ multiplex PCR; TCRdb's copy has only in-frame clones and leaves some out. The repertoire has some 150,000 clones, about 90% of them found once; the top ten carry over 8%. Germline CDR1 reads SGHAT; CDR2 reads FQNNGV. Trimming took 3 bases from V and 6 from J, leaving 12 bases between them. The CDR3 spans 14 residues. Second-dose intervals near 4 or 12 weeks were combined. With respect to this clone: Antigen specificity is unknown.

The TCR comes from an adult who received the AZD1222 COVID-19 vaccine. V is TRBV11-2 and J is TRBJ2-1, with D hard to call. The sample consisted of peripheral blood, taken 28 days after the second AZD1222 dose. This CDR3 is CASSFGGAGNEQFF. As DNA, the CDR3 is TGTGCCAGCAGCTTCGGCGGTGCTGGCAATGAGCAGTTCTTC.